A selection of T cell receptor beta chains follows, all from one sample in a study of blood T cell repertoires in COVID-19. Profiled with immunoSEQ multiplex PCR; TCRdb holds only in-frame clones, not every one. The sample has around 210,000 clones, around three quarters seen once; the top ten hold around 6%. Sequencing was performed on peripheral blood. The receptor source for this set is a woman aged 70-85 years with acute or convalescent COVID-19. The CDR3 runs from the conserved cysteine through the conserved F or W. D genes are given only for firm matches. The size of a clone is reported for some rows only, either as once, few or many, or as a class for expanded clones.

D gene | J gene | CDR3 length | V gene | clone size | CDR3 DNA | CDR3 protein
. | TRBJ2-2 | 11 | TRBV10-2 | . | TGCGCCAGCAGCGTAGCGGGGGAGCTGTTTTTT | CASSVAGELFF
. | TRBJ1-1 | 14 | TRBV10-3 | . | TGTGCCATCAGTGAGTCGACTCCGAACGCTGAAGCTTTCTTT | CAISESTPNAEAFF
TRBD2 | TRBJ2-1 | 15 | TRBV27 | . | TGTGCCAGCAGTTTATATCTAGCGGGCTACAATGAGCAGTTCTTC | CASSLYLAGYNEQFF
TRBD1 | TRBJ2-5 | 15 | TRBV2 | . | TGTGCCAGCAGTGAAGCGGACAGGGGCCGGGAGACCCAGTACTTC | CASSEADRGRETQYF
TRBD1 | TRBJ1-6 | 16 | TRBV18 | . | TGTGCCAGCTCACGAACCGGGACAGGGGATAATTCACCCCTCCACTTT | CASSRTGTGDNSPLHF
TRBD2 | TRBJ2-7 | 13 | TRBV10-2 | few | TGCGCCAGCAGTCCCAGCGGGGACTACGAGCAGTACTTC | CASSPSGDYEQYF
TRBD2 | TRBJ2-1 | 16 | TRBV5-1 | . | TGCGCCAGCAGCTATTTAGCGGGAATCACTGGCAATGAGCAGTTCTTC | CASSYLAGITGNEQFF
. | TRBJ1-1 | 14 | TRBV18 | . | TGTGCCAGCTCACCAACCGGGATGAGCACTGAAGCTTTCTTT | CASSPTGMSTEAFF
. | TRBJ1-1 | 14 | TRBV18 | . | TGTGCCAGCTCACCACTAGGGGTAGGGACTGAAGCTTTCTTT | CASSPLGVGTEAFF
TRBD1 | TRBJ2-6 | 17 | TRBV18 | . | TGTGCCAGCTCCCCCGGGACAGGGAGTACTGGGGCCAACGTCCTGACTTTC | CASSPGTGSTGANVLTF
. | TRBJ1-2 | 13 | TRBV18 | . | TGTGCCAGCTCACTCGATCAGGGTTGGGGCTACACCTTC | CASSLDQGWGYTF
. | TRBJ1-5 | 17 | TRBV6-1 | . | TGTGCCAGCAGTGGGGGGATGGGGGGACTTCTAAATCAGCCCCAGCATTTT | CASSGGMGGLLNQPQHF
. | TRBJ2-1 | 13 | TRBV14 | . | TGTGCCAGCAGCCATCGATGGAGGGATGAGCAGTTCTTC | CASSHRWRDEQFF
. | TRBJ1-2 | 14 | TRBV3-1/TRBV3-2 | . | TGTGCCAGCAGCCAGGCGAGCGGTTCCTATGGCTACACCTTC | CASSQASGSYGYTF
. | TRBJ1-5 | 13 | TRBV28 | . | TGTGCCAGCAGGGAGACAGAAAATCAGCCCCAGCATTTT | CASRETENQPQHF
. | TRBJ2-1 | 14 | TRBV28 | . | TGTGCCAGCAAACCGGGAGTGTCATACAATGAGCAGTTCTTC | CASKPGVSYNEQFF
. | TRBJ1-2 | 16 | TRBV9 | . | TGTGCCAGCAGCGTAGGGTTTGTTGGCTCAAACTATGGCTACACCTTC | CASSVGFVGSNYGYTF
. | TRBJ2-7 | 14 | TRBV9 | . | TGTGCCAGCAGCGCCGGTGTTACCTCCTACGAGCAGTACTTC | CASSAGVTSYEQYF
TRBD1 | TRBJ2-7 | 15 | TRBV24-1 | . | TGTGCCACCAGTGACACCGGGACAGGGGGCAGCGAGCAGTACTTC | CATSDTGTGGSEQYF
TRBD1 | TRBJ2-1 | 14 | TRBV29-1 | few | TGCAGCGTTGATCCCTCAGGACAGGGGGTGGGGCAGTTCTTC | CSVDPSGQGVGQFF
. | TRBJ2-5 | 14 | TRBV3-1/TRBV3-2 | . | TGTGCCAGCAGCCAACATAGCGCACAAGAGACCCAGTACTTC | CASSQHSAQETQYF
. | TRBJ1-1 | 13 | TRBV5-1 | . | TGCGCCAGCAGCTTCCGACAGAACACTGAAGCTTTCTTT | CASSFRQNTEAFF
TRBD1 | TRBJ1-1 | 15 | TRBV3-1/TRBV3-2 | . | TGTGCCAGCAGCCATACAGGGGGCGCGGACACTGAAGCTTTCTTT | CASSHTGGADTEAFF
TRBD1 | TRBJ1-3 | 14 | TRBV3-1/TRBV3-2 | few | TGTGCCAGCAGCAACCGACAGGGTGGAAACACCATATATTTT | CASSNRQGGNTIYF
TRBD2 | TRBJ2-7 | 14 | TRBV28 | . | TGTGCCAGCAGAATAGCGGGGACTTTCTACGAGCAGTACTTC | CASRIAGTFYEQYF
. | TRBJ2-3 | 14 | TRBV5-1 | . | TGCGCCAGCAGCTTCTGGACACACACAGATACGCAGTATTTT | CASSFWTHTDTQYF
. | TRBJ2-1 | 16 | TRBV5-1 | . | TGCGCCAGCAGCTTGGGGGGGTTGACTAGTTACAATGAGCAGTTCTTC | CASSLGGLTSYNEQFF
TRBD2 | TRBJ2-1 | 17 | TRBV19 | . | TGTGCCAGTAGTACCGGACTAGCGATCTACTCCTACAATGAGCAGTTCTTC | CASSTGLAIYSYNEQFF
. | TRBJ2-7 | 11 | TRBV3-1/TRBV3-2 | . | TGTGCCAGCAGCCAACTAGCAGATCAGTACTTC | CASSQLADQYF
TRBD2 | TRBJ2-2 | 17 | TRBV18 | . | TGTGCCAGCTCACCTTATGGGACTAGCGGGATCACCGGGGAGCTGTTTTTT | CASSPYGTSGITGELFF
. | TRBJ1-4 | 16 | TRBV7-9 | . | TGTGCCAGCAGCTTACCCCCGGGGGCAACTAATGAAAAACTGTTTTTT | CASSLPPGATNEKLFF
. | TRBJ2-3 | 15 | TRBV4-1 | few | TGCGCCAGCAGCCTTTCCTGGACAGTATCAGATACGCAGTATTTT | CASSLSWTVSDTQYF
. | TRBJ2-7 | 13 | TRBV27 | . | TGTGCCAGCAGTTTCCAGGTATCCTACGAGCAGTACTTC | CASSFQVSYEQYF
. | TRBJ1-2 | 9 | TRBV29-1 | . | TGCAGCGTGGCCAATGGCTACACCTTC | CSVANGYTF
. | TRBJ1-5 | 13 | TRBV6-2/TRBV6-3 | . | TGTGCCAGCAGTACTGGGGCCCCTAGGCCCCAGCATTTT | CASSTGAPRPQHF
TRBD1 | TRBJ2-1 | 13 | TRBV11-2 | . | TGTGCCAGCAGTTCAATGACAGGGGGTAGGTTAATCTTC | CASSSMTGGRLIF
. | TRBJ2-7 | 15 | TRBV14 | few | TGTGCCAGCAGCGACAGGTACAGAAACCCCTACGAGCAGTACTTC | CASSDRYRNPYEQYF
TRBD1 | TRBJ2-7 | 15 | TRBV10-1 | . | TGCGCCAGCAGACGGGACAGTGACCTCTCCTACGAGCAGTACTTC | CASRRDSDLSYEQYF
TRBD1 | TRBJ2-7 | 14 | TRBV27 | . | TGTGCCAGCAGGGACCCGGACAGGGCCTACGAGCAGTACTTC | CASRDPDRAYEQYF
. | TRBJ2-4 | 11 | TRBV20-1 | . | TGCAGTGCTCGTACCGGGAGCATTCAGTACTTC | CSARTGSIQYF
. | TRBJ2-5 | 13 | TRBV7-9 | . | TGTGCCAGCAGCGGTACGAGCCAAGAGACCCAGTACTTC | CASSGTSQETQYF
TRBD1 | TRBJ1-5 | 14 | TRBV6-5 | . | TGTGCCAGCAGTCCAGACAGGGTTCGTGGAGCCCAGCATTTT | CASSPDRVRGAQHF
. | TRBJ1-5 | 12 | TRBV19 | . | TGTGCCAGTAGTATAGGGAGCCTGCTCCAGCATTTT | CASSIGSLLQHF
TRBD1 | TRBJ1-1 | 13 | TRBV7-6 | . | TGTGCCAGCAGCTTAAGAGGACAGGGAGCAGCTTTCTTT | CASSLRGQGAAFF
TRBD2 | TRBJ2-1 | 14 | TRBV14 | . | TGTGCCAGCAGCCCGGGACTAGCAGCAAGTGAGCAGTTCTTC | CASSPGLAASEQFF
. | TRBJ2-3 | 15 | TRBV14 | . | TGTGCCAGCAGCCATGGAGTGTTTATCACAGATACGCAGTATTTT | CASSHGVFITDTQYF
. | TRBJ2-3 | 15 | TRBV28 | once | TGTGCCAGCAGTTTGGACAGAATTTCCACAGATACGCAGTATTTT | CASSLDRISTDTQYF
TRBD2 | TRBJ2-3 | 18 | TRBV10-3 | . | TGTGCCATCAGTGATTCGAGCGGGAGGTCCCAGAGCACAGATACGCAGTATTTT | CAISDSSGRSQSTDTQYF
. | TRBJ2-1 | 16 | TRBV5-1 | . | TGCGCCAGCAGCTTGGCCGGGGTGAGCTCCTACAATGAGCAGTTCTTC | CASSLAGVSSYNEQFF
TRBD2 | TRBJ2-7 | 15 | TRBV3-1/TRBV3-2 | once | TGTGCCAGCAGTAGCGGGGCTAGCGGCACCTACGAGCAGTACTTC | CASSSGASGTYEQYF
. | TRBJ1-5 | 14 | TRBV2 | . | TGTGCCAGCAGTTGGCGCGGCGAAGCTCAGCCCCAGCATTTT | CASSWRGEAQPQHF
. | TRBJ2-5 | 14 | TRBV29-1 | . | TGCAGCGTTGAAGGAGGCGCTACGATAGAGACCCAGTACTTC | CSVEGGATIETQYF
. | TRBJ1-5 | 13 | TRBV28 | . | TGTGCCAGCAATACAACACCGAATCAGCCCCAGCATTTT | CASNTTPNQPQHF
TRBD2 | TRBJ2-2 | 15 | TRBV28 | . | TGTGCCAGCATTCAGGCTAGCGGGAGGGCCGGGGAGCTGTTTTTT | CASIQASGRAGELFF
TRBD2 | TRBJ2-1 | 14 | TRBV18 | . | TGTGCCAGCTCCGGGACTAGCGGGATAAATGAGCAGTTCTTC | CASSGTSGINEQFF